This entry lists 14 T cell receptor beta chains sequenced from one sample in a study of T cell responses to AZD1222 COVID-19 vaccine. Repertoires were generated with immunoSEQ multiplex PCR, while TCRdb's copy carries only in-frame clones and drops some. The table shows almost 50,000 clones, with roughly 80% occurring only once. Sequencing used peripheral blood, obtained on day 0 of MenACWY control vaccination. These receptors came from an adult in good health.

This clone was seen more than once but under ten times. The chain employs TRBV6-5 and TRBJ1-2, with 8 bases fitting TRBD1. The CDR3 contains 15 residues. J gave up 2 bases and V 4 bases, and 6 bases lay outside the gene matches. The germline V gene encodes CDR1 MNHEY and CDR2 SVGAGI. The CDR3 DNA sequence: TGTGCCAGCAGTTCCCCCGGACAGGGAAACTATGGCTACACCTTC. It is translated as CASSSPGQGNYGYTF.

As DNA, the CDR3 is TGTGCCAGCAGTTTAAAGGGAATCACTGAAGCTTTCTTT. Encoded protein: CASSLKGITEAFF. J is TRBJ1-1 and V is TRBV27; unclear D gene. Trimming left V 2 bases short and J 4 bases short, with 8 bases between. The CDR3 is made up of 13 amino acids. In germline, CDR1 is MNHEY, CDR2 SMNVEV (reference sequence).

The chain is built from TRBV7-6 and TRBJ1-6; the D gene is possibly TRBD1 (6 bases). CDR3 length: 17 amino acids. V was shortened by 0 bases and J by 7 bases, with 16 bases between the two germline ends. CDR1 and CDR2 (germline): SGHVS, FNYEAQ. Here the CDR3 DNA reads TGTGCCAGCAGCTTAGCCGCCGCCAGGGGCGGAAATTCACCCCTCCACTTT. It yields the protein CASSLAAARGGNSPLHF.

This sequence joins TRBV19 and TRBJ1-5; D gene unclear. Per the germline V gene, CDR1 is LNHDA and CDR2 is SQIVND (reference sequence). This CDR3 has 13 amino acids. V lost 3 bases and J lost 7, with 10 bases in between. The CDR3 sequence is CASSITAVQPQHF. CDR3 nucleotide sequence: TGTGCCAGTAGTATTACAGCCGTACAGCCCCAGCATTTT.

This chain uses TRBV11-3 with TRBJ1-5, with D maybe TRBD1 (6 bases). Germline V gene data show CDR1 as SGHNT and CDR2 as YENEEA. The length of the CDR3 is 17 residues. The V gene lost 5 bases and the J gene lost 1 base, with 18 bases spanning the gap. The CDR3 bases are TGTGCCAGCAGCCTCCCCCCGCTCGGACAGAGCAATCAGCCCCAGCATTTT. Residues: CASSLPPLGQSNQPQHF.

This clone was recorded once. CDR3 protein: CASSQGLAGVYEQYF. CDR3 DNA: TGTGCCAGCAGCCAGGGACTAGCGGGAGTCTACGAGCAGTACTTC. The chain employs TRBV3-1 (or the pseudogene TRBV3-2) and TRBJ2-7; 14 bases align to TRBD2. In germline, CDR1 is LGHDT, CDR2 YNNKEL (reference sequence). The CDR3 contains 15 residues. The V segment lost 3 bases and the J segment 3 bases; nucleotides outside the gene matches: 1.

The chain joins TRBV5-1 to TRBJ2-7, with 7 nucleotides matching TRBD1. With V trimmed by 7 bases and J by 0 bases, 7 bases remained unmatched. There are 14 residues in the CDR3. CDR1 SGHRS and CDR2 YFSETQ come from the germline V gene. Here the CDR3 DNA reads TGCGCCAGCTCGCAAGGGGGCCTCTCCTACGAGCAGTACTTC. Protein product: CASSQGGLSYEQYF.

The table lists this clone with a count of one. The genes are TRBV5-1 and TRBJ2-2; tentatively, D is TRBD2 (5 bases). The germline V gene encodes CDR1 SGHRS and CDR2 YFSETQ. Trimming removed 4 bases from V and 6 bases from J, with 13 bases in between. The CDR3 runs 14 residues. The CDR3 region has the DNA TGCGCCAGCAGCCCCGGGGTGAATGCCGGGGAGCTGTTTTTT. Translating it yields CASSPGVNAGELFF. Full variable domain (rest looked up from reference TRBV5-1 and TRBJ2-2): KAGVTQTPRYLIKTRGQQVTLSCSPISGHRSVSWYQQTPGQGLQFLFEYFSETQRNKGNFPGRFSGRQFSNSRSEMNVSTLELGDSALYLCASSPGVNAGELFFGEGSRLTVL.

This clone has only one observation. The rearrangement joins TRBV5-1 to TRBJ2-1, with a weak D call TRBD2 (6 bases). CDR3 length: 16 amino acids. Germline-derived CDR1 and CDR2 are SGHRS and YFSETQ. Trimming took off 5 bases at V and 0 bases at J, with 15 bases between the two ends. In nucleotides, the CDR3 is TGCGCCAGCAGGGCCGTAGCGGCCAGCTCCTACAATGAGCAGTTCTTC. It codes for CASRAVAASSYNEQFF.

The V and J genes are TRBV6-6 and TRBJ2-3; a weak D match, TRBD2 (6 bases). The CDR3 totals 14 residues. V lost 4 bases and J 0 bases, leaving 8 bases between the germline ends. Germline V lookup: CDR1 MNHNY, CDR2 SVGAGI (reference sequence). CDR3 amino acids: CASSWDSSTDTQYF. CDR3 DNA: TGTGCCAGCAGTTGGGACTCAAGCACAGATACGCAGTATTTT.

This clone was seen only once. CDR3 DNA sequence: TGTGCCAGCAGTTACCTGGGGAACACTGAAGCTTTCTTT. Residues: CASSYLGNTEAFF. V and J are TRBV6-6 and TRBJ1-1; D not certain. The germline CDR1 and CDR2 sequences are MNHNY and SVGAGI (reference sequence). V was clipped by 2 bases and J by 1 base, with 5 bases between them. CDR3 length: 13 amino acids.

There are a few counts of this clone. The chain links TRBV6-5 to TRBJ2-7; D perhaps matches TRBD1 (6 bases). This CDR3 contains 14 residues. The V gene's germline CDR1 is MNHEY and CDR2 SVGAGI. Trimming cost V 4 bases and J 2 bases, with 12 bases left between them. CDR3: CASSLAGVTYEQYF. The CDR3 DNA follows: TGTGCCAGCAGTTTGGCAGGGGTTACCTACGAGCAGTACTTC.

This clone was seen only once. V is TRBV27 and J is TRBJ2-5; D uncertain. This CDR3 comprises 13 residues. V was shortened by 2 bases and J by 7 bases, with 11 bases between the two germline ends. The V gene's germline CDR1 is MNHEY and CDR2 SMNVEV (reference sequence). CDR3 region: CASSLRPGSTQYF. CDR3 DNA sequence: TGTGCCAGCAGTTTACGACCCGGGTCGACCCAGTACTTC.

The genes are TRBV6-2 or TRBV6-3 and TRBJ1-6; D might be TRBD1 (6 bases). The CDR3 runs 15 residues. CDR1 and CDR2 (germline): MNHEY, SVGEGT. V lost 4 bases, J lost 2 bases, and 9 bases lay in between. In DNA, the CDR3 is TGTGCCAGCAGTTCAGGGGACACCTATAATTCACCCCTCCACTTT. Encoded protein: CASSSGDTYNSPLHF.